These T cell receptor beta chains were read from a single sample in a study of cytomegalovirus exposure and HLA in healthy donors. TCRdb's copy holds only in-frame clones and misses some; the assay was immunoSEQ multiplex PCR. There are 65,000 to 90,000 clones in the sample; approximately 72% occur only once, and approximately 9% lies in the top ten. Sequencing was performed on PBMCs. Receptors were obtained from a woman aged 35 to 49 in good health and CMV-seropositive. Both conserved end residues are part of each CDR3.

TRBV5-6 CASSSGPLDYGYTF
TRBV7-9 CASTQQVVETQYF
TRBV7-9 CASSYIQRTGVEQYF
TRBV28 CASSLLERGSKQYF
TRBV29-1 CSVRTGGSDTQYF
TRBV30 CAWSDSSNQPQHF
TRBV5-5 CASTQGWMANEKLFF
TRBV20-1 CSALATEQFF
TRBV1 CTSSQDDGGDTQYF
TRBV19 CASTPLWASGDGANVLTF
TRBV7-6 CASSLEARANTEAFF
TRBV6-5 CASSPRTGADTQYF
TRBV19 CASRRGGEQYF
TRBV11-2 CASSLAAGQGGGYTF
TRBV14 CASSWASYEQYF
TRBV5-1 CASRPGLDTDTQYF
TRBV9 CASSSPTGGVDNEQFF
TRBV7-9 CASSATGLTEAFF
TRBV11-3 CASSFQGAGTDTQYF
TRBV15 CATSRAKGQGTDTQYF
TRBV21-1 CASSTGTSGGTDTQYF
TRBV4-1 CASSLGTSAIQYF
TRBV14 CASSHYGIDTNEKLFF
TRBV4-1 CASSQDHGGVNTEAFF
TRBV7-8 CASSLAEVSYEQYF
TRBV6-6 CASSYQGEAEAFF
TRBV5-6 CASSWARQEAFF
TRBV6-6 CASSSETSGETQYF
TRBV11-1 CASSSGQGEVNEQFF
TRBV7-9 CASSLGGQGDSPLHF
TRBV4-1 CASSHGLAGARYEQYF
TRBV29-1 CSVTGTDTGELFF
TRBV11-2 CASTLLTSGVNEQFF
TRBV4-3 CASSQDRKPAGGGYTF
TRBV28 CASTWTGIATGELFF
TRBV6-5 CASSNRGLYGYTF
TRBV19 CATIGGQGRISNQPQHF
TRBV7-6 CASSLRGEGTSEGYEQYF
TRBV29-1 CSVTQGGEQYF
TRBV5-6 CASSSTAEQFF
TRBV4-2 CASSPEEGRSPLHF
TRBV7-9 CASSLTRFGPETQYF
TRBV6-6 CASSYPGQGSSEQYF
TRBV28 CASSFVEGYGYTF
TRBV5-1 CASSPVGQSTTYEQYF
TRBV5-1 CASSEGQGAGETQYF
TRBV6-1 CASSGGDYYGYTF
TRBV4-3 CASSHPKGPLNTEAFF